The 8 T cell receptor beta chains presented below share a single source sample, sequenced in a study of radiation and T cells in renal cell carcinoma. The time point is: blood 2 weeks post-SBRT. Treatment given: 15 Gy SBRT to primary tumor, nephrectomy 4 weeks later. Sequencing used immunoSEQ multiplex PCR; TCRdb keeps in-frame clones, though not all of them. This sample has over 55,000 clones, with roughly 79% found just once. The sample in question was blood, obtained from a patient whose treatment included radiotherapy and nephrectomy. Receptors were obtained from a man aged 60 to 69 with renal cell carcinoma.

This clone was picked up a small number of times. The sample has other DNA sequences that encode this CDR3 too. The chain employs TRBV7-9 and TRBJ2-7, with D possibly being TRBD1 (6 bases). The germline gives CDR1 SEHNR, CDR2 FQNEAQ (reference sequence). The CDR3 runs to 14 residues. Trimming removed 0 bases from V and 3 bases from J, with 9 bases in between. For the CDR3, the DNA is TGTGCCAGCAGCTTAGCCGGGACAAGCTACGAGCAGTACTTC. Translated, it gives CASSLAGTSYEQYF.

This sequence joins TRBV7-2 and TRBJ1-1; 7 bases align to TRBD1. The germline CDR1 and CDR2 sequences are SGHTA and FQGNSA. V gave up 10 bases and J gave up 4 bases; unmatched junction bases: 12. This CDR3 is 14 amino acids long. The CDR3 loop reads CATDPTGVTTEAFF. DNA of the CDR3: TGTGCCACAGACCCTACAGGGGTGACCACTGAAGCTTTCTTT.

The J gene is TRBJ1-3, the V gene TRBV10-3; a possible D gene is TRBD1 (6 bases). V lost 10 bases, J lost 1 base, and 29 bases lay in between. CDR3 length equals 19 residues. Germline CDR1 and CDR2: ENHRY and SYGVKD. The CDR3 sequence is CATRGLSGGRSWSGNTIYF. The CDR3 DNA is TGTGCCACGCGGGGGCTGTCCGGGGGGAGATCGTGGTCTGGAAACACCATATATTTT.

The CDR3 reads CASSLGPATNEKLFF. The CDR3 nucleotides read TGTGCCAGCAGTCTCGGGCCAGCAACTAATGAAAAACTGTTTTTT. The genes are TRBV6-5 and TRBJ1-4; D is unclear. Germline CDR1 MNHEY, CDR2 SVGAGI. With 5 bases removed from V and 0 bases from J, the gap between germline ends came to 10 bases. This CDR3 is 15 amino acids long.

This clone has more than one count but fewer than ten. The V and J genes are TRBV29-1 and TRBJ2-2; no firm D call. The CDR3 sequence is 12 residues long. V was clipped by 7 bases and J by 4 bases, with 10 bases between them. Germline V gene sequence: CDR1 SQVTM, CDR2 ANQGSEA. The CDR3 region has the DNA TGCAGCGCGCGGACGGGCACCGGGGAGCTGTTTTTT. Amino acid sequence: CSARTGTGELFF.

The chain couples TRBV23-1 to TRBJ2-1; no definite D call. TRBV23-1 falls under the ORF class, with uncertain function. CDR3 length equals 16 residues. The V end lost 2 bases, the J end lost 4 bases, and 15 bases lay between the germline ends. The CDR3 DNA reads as TGCGCCAGCAGTCAAAATGATCCGAGACTGTACAATGAGCAGTTCTTC. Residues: CASSQNDPRLYNEQFF.

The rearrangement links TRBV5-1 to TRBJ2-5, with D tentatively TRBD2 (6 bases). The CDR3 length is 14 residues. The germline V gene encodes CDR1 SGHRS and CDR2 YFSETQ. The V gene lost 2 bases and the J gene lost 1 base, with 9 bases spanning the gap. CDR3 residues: CASSFWRVQETQYF. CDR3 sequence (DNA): TGCGCCAGCAGCTTCTGGAGGGTCCAAGAGACCCAGTACTTC.

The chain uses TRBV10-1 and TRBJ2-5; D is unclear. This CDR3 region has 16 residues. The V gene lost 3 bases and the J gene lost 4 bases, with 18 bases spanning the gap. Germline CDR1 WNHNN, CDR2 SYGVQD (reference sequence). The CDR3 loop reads CASSDNSPEGLETQYF. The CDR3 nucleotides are TGCGCCAGCAGTGACAACAGCCCCGAAGGTCTAGAGACCCAGTACTTC.